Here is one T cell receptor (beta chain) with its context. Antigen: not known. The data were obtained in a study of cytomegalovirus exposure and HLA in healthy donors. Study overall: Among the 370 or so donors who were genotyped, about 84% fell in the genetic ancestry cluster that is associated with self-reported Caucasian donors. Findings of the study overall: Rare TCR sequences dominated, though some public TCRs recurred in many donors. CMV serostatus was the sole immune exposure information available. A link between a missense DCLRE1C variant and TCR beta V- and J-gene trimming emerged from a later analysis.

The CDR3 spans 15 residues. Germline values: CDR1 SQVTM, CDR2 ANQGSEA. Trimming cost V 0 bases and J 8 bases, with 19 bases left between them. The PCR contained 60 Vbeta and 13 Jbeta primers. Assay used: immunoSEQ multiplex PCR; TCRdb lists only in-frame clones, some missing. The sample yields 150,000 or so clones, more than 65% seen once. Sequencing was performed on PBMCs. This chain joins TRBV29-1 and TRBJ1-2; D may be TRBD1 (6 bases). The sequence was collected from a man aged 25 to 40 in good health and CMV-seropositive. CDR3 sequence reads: CSVEDQRGQGSGYTF. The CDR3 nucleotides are TGCAGCGTTGAAGATCAGCGAGGGCAGGGGAGCGGCTACACCTTC. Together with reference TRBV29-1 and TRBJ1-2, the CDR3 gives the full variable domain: SAVISQKPSRDICQRGTSLTIQCQVDSQVTMMFWYRQQPGQSLTLIATANQGSEATYESGFVIDKFPISRPNLTFSTLTVSNMSPEDSSIYLCSVEDQRGQGSGYTFGSGTRLTVV.